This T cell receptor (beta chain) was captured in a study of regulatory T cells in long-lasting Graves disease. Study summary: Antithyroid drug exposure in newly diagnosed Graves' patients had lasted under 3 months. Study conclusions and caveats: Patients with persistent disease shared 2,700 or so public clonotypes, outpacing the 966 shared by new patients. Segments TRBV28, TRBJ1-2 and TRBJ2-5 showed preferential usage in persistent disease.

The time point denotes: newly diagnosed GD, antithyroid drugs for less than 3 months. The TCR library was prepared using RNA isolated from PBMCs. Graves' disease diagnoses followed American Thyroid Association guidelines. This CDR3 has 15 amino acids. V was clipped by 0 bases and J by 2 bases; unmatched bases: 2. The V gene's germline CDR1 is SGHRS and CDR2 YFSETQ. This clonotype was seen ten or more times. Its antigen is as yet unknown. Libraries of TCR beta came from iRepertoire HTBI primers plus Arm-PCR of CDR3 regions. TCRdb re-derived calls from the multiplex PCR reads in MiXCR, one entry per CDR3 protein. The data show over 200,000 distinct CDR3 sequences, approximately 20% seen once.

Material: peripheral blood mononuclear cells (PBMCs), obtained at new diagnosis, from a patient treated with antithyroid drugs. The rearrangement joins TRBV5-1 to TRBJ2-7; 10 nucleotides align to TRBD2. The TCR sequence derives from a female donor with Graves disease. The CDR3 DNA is TGCGCCAGCAGCTTGGTGCTAGCGGGGGCCTACGAGCAGTACTTC. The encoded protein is CASSLVLAGAYEQYF.